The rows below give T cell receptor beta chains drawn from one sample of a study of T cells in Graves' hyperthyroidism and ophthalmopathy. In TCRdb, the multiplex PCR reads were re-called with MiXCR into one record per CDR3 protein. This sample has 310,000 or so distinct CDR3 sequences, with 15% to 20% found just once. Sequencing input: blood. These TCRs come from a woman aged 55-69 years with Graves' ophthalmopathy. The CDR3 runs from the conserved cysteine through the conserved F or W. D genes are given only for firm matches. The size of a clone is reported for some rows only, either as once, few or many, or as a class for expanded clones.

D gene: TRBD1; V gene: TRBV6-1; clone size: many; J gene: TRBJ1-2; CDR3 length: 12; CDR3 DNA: TGTGCCAGCAGAAGACAGGGCTATGGCTACACCTTC; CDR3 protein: CASRRQGYGYTF
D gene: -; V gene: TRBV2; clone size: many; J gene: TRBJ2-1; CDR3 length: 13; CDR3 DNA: TGTGCCAGCAGTGAACGTCCTCCCGATGATCAGTTCTTC; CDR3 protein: CASSERPPDDQFF
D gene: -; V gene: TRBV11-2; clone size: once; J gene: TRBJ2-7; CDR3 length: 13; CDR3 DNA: TGTGCCAGCAGCTTAGAAGCGGTGTACGAGCAGTACTTC; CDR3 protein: CASSLEAVYEQYF
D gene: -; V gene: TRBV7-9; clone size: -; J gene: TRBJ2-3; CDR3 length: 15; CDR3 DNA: TGTGCCAGCATTCATAAGGAGATGGACACAGATACGCAGTATTTT; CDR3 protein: CASIHKEMDTDTQYF
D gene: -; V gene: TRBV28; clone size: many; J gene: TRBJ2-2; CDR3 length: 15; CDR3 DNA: TGTGCCAGCAGGACTTCCTACGGAAACACCGGGGAGCTGTTTTTT; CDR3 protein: CASRTSYGNTGELFF
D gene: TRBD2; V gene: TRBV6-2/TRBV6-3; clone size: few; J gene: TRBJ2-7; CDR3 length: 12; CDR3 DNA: TGTGCCAGCGTTAGCGGGGGCTACGAGCAGTACTTC; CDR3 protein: CASVSGGYEQYF
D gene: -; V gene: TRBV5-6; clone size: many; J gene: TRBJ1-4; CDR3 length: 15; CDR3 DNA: TGTGCCAGCAGCTTGGTGGAAACAACTAATGAAAAACTGTTTTTT; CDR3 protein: CASSLVETTNEKLFF
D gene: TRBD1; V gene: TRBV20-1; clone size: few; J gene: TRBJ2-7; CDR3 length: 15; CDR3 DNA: TGCAGTGCTAGAGTCTTAGGGGACAGGTCCTACGAGCAGTACTTC; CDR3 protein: CSARVLGDRSYEQYF
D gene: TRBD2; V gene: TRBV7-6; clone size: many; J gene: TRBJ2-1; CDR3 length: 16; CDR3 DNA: TGTGCCAGCAGCTCAGGTGTCCGCGGGGGGGCCGGGGAGCAGTTCTTC; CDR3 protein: CASSSGVRGGAGEQFF
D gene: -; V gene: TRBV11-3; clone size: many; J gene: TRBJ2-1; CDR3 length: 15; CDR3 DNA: TGTGCCAGCAGCGGTAGAAAGGGGGTGTACAATGAGCAGTTCTTC; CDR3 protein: CASSGRKGVYNEQFF
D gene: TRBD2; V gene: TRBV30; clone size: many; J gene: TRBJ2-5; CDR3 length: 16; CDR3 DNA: TGTGCCTGGAGCGACCGGACTAGCGGGAGACAAGAGACCCAGTACTTC; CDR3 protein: CAWSDRTSGRQETQYF
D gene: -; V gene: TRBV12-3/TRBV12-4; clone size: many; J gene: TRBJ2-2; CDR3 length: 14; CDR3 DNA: TGTGCCAGCAGTTTAAGCGGAACAACCGGGGAGCTGTTTTTT; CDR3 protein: CASSLSGTTGELFF
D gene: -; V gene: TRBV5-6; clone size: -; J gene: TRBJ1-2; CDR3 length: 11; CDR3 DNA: TGTGCCAGCGGTCCCAACTATGGCTACACCTTC; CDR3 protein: CASGPNYGYTF
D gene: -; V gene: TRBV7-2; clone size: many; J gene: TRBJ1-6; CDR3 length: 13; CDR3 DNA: TGTGCCAGCAGATTCTCCCTAGATTCACCCCTCCACTTT; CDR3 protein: CASRFSLDSPLHF
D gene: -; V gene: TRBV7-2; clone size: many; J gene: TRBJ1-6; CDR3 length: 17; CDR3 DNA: TGTGCCAGCAGCCCGATGGCAGGGCCACTGCGGGGATCACCCCTCCACTTT; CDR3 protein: CASSPMAGPLRGSPLHF
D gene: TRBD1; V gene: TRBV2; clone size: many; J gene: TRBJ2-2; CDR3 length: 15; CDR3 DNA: TGTGCCAGCAGAGCAGGACAGGTATACACCGGGGAGCTGTTTTTT; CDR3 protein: CASRAGQVYTGELFF
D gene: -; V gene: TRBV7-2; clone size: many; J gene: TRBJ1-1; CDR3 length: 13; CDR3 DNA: TGTGCCAGCAGCTTTTCTGTGAACACTGAAGCTTTCTTT; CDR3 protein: CASSFSVNTEAFF
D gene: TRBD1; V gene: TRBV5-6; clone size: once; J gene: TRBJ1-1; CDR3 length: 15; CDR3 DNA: TGTGCCAGCAGCTCGACAGGGGCAATGAACACTGAAGCTTTCTTT; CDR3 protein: CASSSTGAMNTEAFF
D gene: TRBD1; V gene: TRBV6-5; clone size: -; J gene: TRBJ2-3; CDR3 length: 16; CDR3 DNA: TGTGCCAGCAGTTACCCGGACAGGGGAGGGACAGATACGCAGTATTTT; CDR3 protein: CASSYPDRGGTDTQYF
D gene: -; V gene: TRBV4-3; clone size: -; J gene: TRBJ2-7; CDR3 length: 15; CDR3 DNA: TGCGCCAGCAGCCAAGTTGGGACAATTGGCTACGAGCAGTACTTC; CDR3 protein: CASSQVGTIGYEQYF
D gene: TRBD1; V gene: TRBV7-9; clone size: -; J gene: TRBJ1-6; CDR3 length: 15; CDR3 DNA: TGTGCCAGCAGCTCAGGACAGGGCGATAATTCACCCCTCCACTTT; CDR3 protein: CASSSGQGDNSPLHF
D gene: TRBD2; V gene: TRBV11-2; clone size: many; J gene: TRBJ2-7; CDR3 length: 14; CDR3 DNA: TGTGCCAGCAGCTTAGCCGGGAGGGCCCTCGAGCAGTACTTC; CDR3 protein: CASSLAGRALEQYF
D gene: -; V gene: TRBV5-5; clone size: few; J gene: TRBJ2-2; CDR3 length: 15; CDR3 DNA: TGTGCCAGCAGCTCCGGACAGTCGAACACCGGGGAGCTGTTTTTT; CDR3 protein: CASSSGQSNTGELFF
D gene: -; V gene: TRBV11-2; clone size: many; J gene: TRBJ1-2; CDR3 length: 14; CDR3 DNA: TGTGCCAGCAGATCCACTACAGTTAACTATGGCTACACCTTC; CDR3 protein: CASRSTTVNYGYTF
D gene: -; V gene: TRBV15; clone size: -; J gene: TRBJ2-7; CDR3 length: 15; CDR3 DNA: TGTGCCACCAGCAGAACTCCCGGGACACCCTACGAGCAGTACTTC; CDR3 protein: CATSRTPGTPYEQYF
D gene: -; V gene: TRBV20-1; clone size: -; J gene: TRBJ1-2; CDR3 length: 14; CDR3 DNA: TGCAGTGCTCCCCAAGGTGACGCCTTTGGTGGCTACACCTTC; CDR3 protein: CSAPQGDAFGGYTF
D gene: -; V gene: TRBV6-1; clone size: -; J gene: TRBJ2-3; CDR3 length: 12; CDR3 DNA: TGTGCCAGCGGGGGTCGGGGGAATACGCAGTATTTT; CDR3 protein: CASGGRGNTQYF
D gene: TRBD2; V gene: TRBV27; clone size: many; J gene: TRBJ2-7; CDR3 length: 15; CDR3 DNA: TGTGCCAGCCGCCCCGCTAGCGGGAGTCCCTACGAGCAGTACTTC; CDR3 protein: CASRPASGSPYEQYF
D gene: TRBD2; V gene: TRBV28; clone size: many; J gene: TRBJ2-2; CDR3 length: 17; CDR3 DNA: TGTGCCAGCAGTTTAGGTAGCGGGAGGTCGAACACCGGGGAGCTGTTTTTT; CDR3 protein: CASSLGSGRSNTGELFF
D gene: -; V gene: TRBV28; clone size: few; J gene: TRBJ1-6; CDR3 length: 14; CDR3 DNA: TGTGCCAACAGTTCCGACAGTGGTAATTCACCCCTCCACTTT; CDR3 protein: CANSSDSGNSPLHF
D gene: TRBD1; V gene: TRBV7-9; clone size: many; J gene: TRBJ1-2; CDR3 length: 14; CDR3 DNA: TGTGCCAGCAGCGAAACCGGGGACAGCTATGGCTACACCTTC; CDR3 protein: CASSETGDSYGYTF
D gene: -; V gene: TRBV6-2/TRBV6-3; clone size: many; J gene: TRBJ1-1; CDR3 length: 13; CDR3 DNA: TGTGCCAGCAGTGCGCGGGAACCTAGTTTGGCTTTCTTT; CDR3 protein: CASSAREPSLAFF